A selection of T cell receptor beta chains follows, all from one sample in a study of CD8 T cells in Susac syndrome. TCRdb ran MiXCR on the immunoSEQ multiplex PCR reads and lists one entry per CDR3 protein. The sample shows approximately 76,000 distinct CDR3 sequences, roughly 94% of them seen only once. Sequencing used CD8+ T cells from PBMCs. The receptors here all came from a human donor with multiple sclerosis. The CDR3 runs from the conserved cysteine through the conserved F or W. The D gene is left open where the match is weak. Clone size, where shown, is once, few, many, or a class for clones that have expanded.

size | J | D | V | DNA | CDR3
- | TRBJ2-3 | TRBD2 | TRBV4-3 | TGCGCCAGCAGCCAAGGACTAGCGGGGGGGCCCACAGATACGCAGTATTTT | CASSQGLAGGPTDTQYF
few | TRBJ2-5 | - | TRBV19 | TGTGCCAGTAGTGCCTCCGGACTCCCTAGCCCTCCTGCAACCCAGTACTTC | CASSASGLPSPPATQYF
- | TRBJ2-1 | TRBD2 | TRBV4-3 | TGCGCCAGCAGCCAAGGTTGGACTAGCAGGGATGAGCAGTTCTTC | CASSQGWTSRDEQFF
- | TRBJ1-2 | - | TRBV20-1 | TGCAGTGCGCCCGTCGTCGGCAGTAACTATGGCTACACCTTC | CSAPVVGSNYGYTF
- | TRBJ2-7 | - | TRBV7-2 | TGTGCCAGCAGCTTTACGGGGGTTGGTTACGAGCAGTACTTC | CASSFTGVGYEQYF
- | TRBJ1-1 | TRBD1 | TRBV11-2 | TGTGCCAGCAGCTGGGGACAGAAGAATGAAGCTTTCTTT | CASSWGQKNEAFF
- | TRBJ2-7 | TRBD1 | TRBV27 | TGTGCCAGCAACCCGACAGGGACCTCCTACGAGCAGTACTTC | CASNPTGTSYEQYF
few | TRBJ2-7 | - | TRBV27 | TGTGCCAGAAGACACCTACTAGATCCGGCCCCCGAGCAGTACTTC | CARRHLLDPAPEQYF
- | TRBJ2-7 | - | TRBV18 | TGTGCCAGCTCACGGGGGGATTCCTACGAGGAGCAGTACTTC | CASSRGDSYEEQYF
- | TRBJ2-5 | - | TRBV25-1 | TGTGCCAGCAGTGAATGGGCCAGACCCCAAGAGACCCAGTACTTC | CASSEWARPQETQYF
- | TRBJ2-5 | - | TRBV6-5 | TGTGCCAGCAGTTACAAAGCTTCCCAGTACTTC | CASSYKASQYF
- | TRBJ1-2 | - | TRBV6-5 | TGTGCCAGCAGTTACACGGACCGGGAATATGGCTACACCTTC | CASSYTDREYGYTF
- | TRBJ2-2 | - | TRBV5-1 | TGCGCCAGCAGCTTTACGGGGGCGATTGGGGACACCGGGGAGCTGTTTTTT | CASSFTGAIGDTGELFF
- | TRBJ1-1 | TRBD1 | TRBV9 | TGTGCCAGCAGCGCGGAGGGGGACAGGGGATTTGACACTGAAGCTTTCTTT | CASSAEGDRGFDTEAFF
once | TRBJ2-7 | - | TRBV7-9 | TGTGCCAGCAGCCCCGACTACGAGCAGTACTTC | CASSPDYEQYF
- | TRBJ2-5 | TRBD2 | TRBV11-2 | TGTGCCAGCAGCTTAGGGACTAGCGGGAGTTACGCGACCCAGTACTTC | CASSLGTSGSYATQYF
- | TRBJ1-1 | - | TRBV19 | TGTGCCAGTAGTATAGATGGGGGATTGACTGAAGCTTTCTTT | CASSIDGGLTEAFF
- | TRBJ2-7 | - | TRBV7-9 | TGTGCCAGCAGCTTAGCGCAAGGGGCCAACGAGCAGTACTTC | CASSLAQGANEQYF
once | TRBJ2-7 | TRBD1 | TRBV4-2 | TGTGCCAGCAGCCAAGAAGAAGGGACAGGGGGCTACGAGCAGTACTTC | CASSQEEGTGGYEQYF
- | TRBJ2-6 | - | TRBV7-9 | TGTGCCGGAGGGGGCGGGCCTCTCTCTGGGGCCAACGTCCTGACTTTC | CAGGGGPLSGANVLTF
- | TRBJ2-7 | - | TRBV7-9 | TGTGCCAGCAGCTGGGGGAACGAGCAGTACTTC | CASSWGNEQYF
- | TRBJ2-7 | - | TRBV13 | TGTGCCAGCAGTTATGAATTAATGGGTCGAGAGCAGTACTTC | CASSYELMGREQYF
- | TRBJ1-1 | TRBD1 | TRBV29-1 | TGCAGCGTTGAATCCCCCCCGACAGGGACGGGAAACACTGAAGCTTTCTTT | CSVESPPTGTGNTEAFF
- | TRBJ2-1 | - | TRBV19 | TGTGCCAGTACCACCGGGCCCTGGAATGAGCAGTTCTTC | CASTTGPWNEQFF
- | TRBJ2-1 | TRBD1 | TRBV7-9 | TGTGCCAGCAGCCTTGTGGGGGACAGCCACAATGAGCAGTTCTTC | CASSLVGDSHNEQFF
- | TRBJ1-1 | - | TRBV27 | TGTGCCAGCAGGAGGAACACTGAAGCTTTCTTT | CASRRNTEAFF
- | TRBJ2-7 | TRBD1 | TRBV27 | TGTGCCAGCAGTTTGGCCGGGACAGGGTACGAGCAGTACTTC | CASSLAGTGYEQYF
once | TRBJ1-1 | - | TRBV6-2/TRBV6-3 | TGTGCCAGCAGATTCCGACGGGACGGGAACACTGAAGCTTTCTTT | CASRFRRDGNTEAFF
- | TRBJ1-2 | - | TRBV19 | TGTGCCAGTAGTCCGCCCCACCCCAAGACTAACTATGGCTACACCTTC | CASSPPHPKTNYGYTF
- | TRBJ2-7 | - | TRBV7-9 | TGTGCCAGCAGCGCGTCCCGGGACATTTCCTACGAGCAGTACTTC | CASSASRDISYEQYF
once | TRBJ2-7 | - | TRBV3-1 | TGTGCCAGCAGCCAAGTGGCGGGGCTGAGCTACGAGCAGTACTTC | CASSQVAGLSYEQYF
- | TRBJ2-7 | TRBD1 | TRBV19 | TGTGCCAGTAGTTTGCAGACAGGGAGCTCCTACGAGCAGTACTTC | CASSLQTGSSYEQYF
once | TRBJ2-5 | - | TRBV12-3/TRBV12-4 | TGTGCCAGCAGTGAGAGGACCTTCCAAGAGACCCAGTACTTC | CASSERTFQETQYF
- | TRBJ1-4 | TRBD1 | TRBV29-1 | TGCAGCTTCCGGACAGGCATTAATGAAAAACTGTTTTTT | CSFRTGINEKLFF
- | TRBJ2-7 | - | TRBV4-2 | TGTGCCAGCAGCCAGGATGAGCGGCCCTACGAGCAGTACTTC | CASSQDERPYEQYF
- | TRBJ2-1 | - | TRBV9 | TGTGCCAGCAGCGTATGGGAGCTCCCGGGGGAGCAGTTCTTC | CASSVWELPGEQFF
- | TRBJ2-7 | - | TRBV6-2/TRBV6-3 | TGTGCCAGCAGTTACTCGATCCAGGGAGGCGAGCAGTACTTC | CASSYSIQGGEQYF
- | TRBJ2-3 | TRBD2 | TRBV20-1 | TGCAGTGCAGGGGCTAGCGGGACCAACCAGCCAGATACGCAGTATTTT | CSAGASGTNQPDTQYF
- | TRBJ2-3 | TRBD2 | TRBV4-1 | TGCGCCAGCAGCCAACCAGTCAAGTTACTAGCGGAAGACAGGCATACGCAGTATTTT | CASSQPVKLLAEDRHTQYF
once | TRBJ1-2 | - | TRBV9 | TGTGCCAGCAAAAGCAACTATGGCTACACCTTC | CASKSNYGYTF
- | TRBJ1-2 | - | TRBV12-3/TRBV12-4 | TGTGCCAGCAGCAGAAGGGGCTACTATGGCTACACCTTC | CASSRRGYYGYTF
- | TRBJ1-5 | - | TRBV11-2 | TGTGCCAGCAGTCCTACACCGGGACGGAGTAATCAGCCCCAGCATTTT | CASSPTPGRSNQPQHF
- | TRBJ2-5 | - | TRBV9 | TGTGCCAGCAGCGTCGGGGGAGGAGAGACCCAGTACTTC | CASSVGGGETQYF
- | TRBJ2-7 | TRBD1 | TRBV11-2 | TGTGCCAGCAGCTTACCCCAGGGGGTGAGGGACGAGCAGTACTTC | CASSLPQGVRDEQYF
once | TRBJ2-5 | - | TRBV12-3/TRBV12-4 | TGTGCCAGCAGTCCGGTCGATGCGGAGACCCAGTACTTC | CASSPVDAETQYF
once | TRBJ1-1 | - | TRBV5-6 | TGTGCCAGCAGCCTCAAGGAGTGGGGGGCTGAAGCTTTCTTT | CASSLKEWGAEAFF
few | TRBJ2-7 | - | TRBV2 | TGTGCCAGCAGTGAGGGACATGGCTACGAGCAGTACTTC | CASSEGHGYEQYF
- | TRBJ2-7 | - | TRBV25-1 | TGTGCCAGCAGTGAATCGCCGAGGGAGCAGTACTTC | CASSESPREQYF
- | TRBJ1-1 | - | TRBV20-1 | TGCAGTGCTAGAGATCAGGGGTTGGGCACTGAAGCTTTCTTT | CSARDQGLGTEAFF